Described below is a single T cell receptor beta chain sequence and its context. Its antigen is not identified. This entry belongs to a study of T cell responses to AZD1222 COVID-19 vaccine. The study, taken as a whole, reports: AZD1222 recipients seropositive at baseline numbered only six.

After removal of 5 bases from V and 3 bases from J, the junction contained 5 bases not matched to a gene. CDR3 length equals 14 residues. CDR1 is LGHNA, CDR2 YNFKEQ, per germline. Clones were read by immunoSEQ multiplex PCR, and TCRdb kept only the in-frame ones, dropping some. The sample shows 120,000 to 150,000 clones, approximately 89% of them seen only once. This clonotype originated in an adult in good health. V is TRBV4-2 and J is TRBJ1-1; 8 bases line up with TRBD1. The sample was peripheral blood, taken on day 0 of AZD1222 vaccination. The CDR3 loop is CASSGLDRDTEAFF. CDR3 nucleotides: TGTGCCAGCAGCGGGTTGGACAGGGACACTGAAGCTTTCTTT.